Below, 27 T cell receptor beta chains from the same sample are listed, as sequenced in a study of cytomegalovirus exposure and HLA in healthy donors (TCRdb year 2017). Libraries came from the immunoSEQ multiplex PCR assay. A mixture of 60 forward primers for TCR Vbeta segments and 13 reverse primers for TCR Jbeta segments was used in the multiplex PCR. Imported from immuneACCESS, the table was reduced by TCRdb to in-frame sequences with V and J called. These copies leave out some clones; in studies compared against another copy, an unresolved V gene accounts for under half, and the cause of the remainder is not known. The sample includes hundreds of thousands of clones, with over 65% observed a single time. Over 0.55% of the sample rests with the top ten. Sequencing was performed on PBMCs. Receptor source: a man aged 18-30 years in good health and CMV-seronegative.

This CDR3 reads CASSTRDPAEQYF. DNA for the CDR3: TGTGCCAGTAGTACGAGGGATCCGGCCGAGCAGTACTTC. The chain uses TRBV19 and TRBJ2-7, with D maybe TRBD2 (5 bases). The V gene's germline CDR1 is LNHDA and CDR2 SQIVND (reference sequence). With 4 bases removed from V and 6 bases from J, the gap between germline ends came to 13 bases. The CDR3 consists of 13 residues.

The CDR3, as DNA: TGTGCCAGCAGCTTAGGTACAGTCCAAGCAACTAATGAAAAACTGTTTTTT. This gives the protein CASSLGTVQATNEKLFF. The chain joins TRBV7-8 to TRBJ1-4; D not certain. Trimming left V 1 base short and J 0 bases short, with 12 bases between. The CDR3 contains 17 residues. Germline CDR1 and CDR2: SGHVS and FQNEAQ.

This clone was seen just once. V usage is TRBV6-5 and J usage is TRBJ1-3; 7 nucleotides match TRBD1. Germline V gene sequence: CDR1 MNHEY, CDR2 SVGAGI. Trimming cost V 6 bases and J 7 bases; bases outside gene matches: 12. The CDR3 is made up of 15 amino acids. This CDR3 reads CASRLGTAEPNTIYF. Here the CDR3 DNA reads TGTGCCAGCAGGCTGGGGACAGCGGAACCCAACACCATATATTTT.

This clone was detected a few times. The rearrangement links TRBV6-5 to TRBJ2-1; 7 bases are shared with TRBD1. Germline V lookup: CDR1 MNHEY, CDR2 SVGAGI. This CDR3 comprises 14 residues. The trim removed 5 bases at V and 9 bases at J, leaving 10 bases unmatched. The CDR3 sequence: CASSPETGRGEQFF. The CDR3, as DNA: TGTGCCAGCAGTCCCGAGACAGGGAGAGGTGAGCAGTTCTTC.

This chain links TRBV10-1 with TRBJ2-5, with D possibly being TRBD2 (6 bases). Germline lookup yields CDR1 WNHNN and CDR2 SYGVQD (reference sequence). The CDR3 spans 15 residues. V lost 3 bases and J 5 bases, leaving 16 bases between the germline ends. The CDR3 nucleotides are TGCGCCAGCAGTGAATCGGCCTCTAGCGTCGAGACCCAGTACTTC. Translating gives CASSESASSVETQYF.

The chain joins TRBV9 to TRBJ2-7, with 8 nucleotides matching TRBD1. Unmatched junction bases numbered 1, after V lost 0 bases and J lost 2 bases. The length of the CDR3 is 14 residues. The germline CDR1 and CDR2 sequences are SGDLS and YYNGEE. The DNA for the CDR3 is TGTGCCAGCAGCGTAGGGACAGGGACCTACGAGCAGTACTTC. Protein: CASSVGTGTYEQYF.

This chain joins TRBV28 and TRBJ2-5; 8 positions match TRBD2. Losses at the gene ends were 7 bases for V and 4 bases for J; bases not matched to a gene: 5. Germline CDR1 reads MDHEN; CDR2 reads SYDVKM. The CDR3 extends over 13 amino acids. The DNA of the CDR3 is TGTGCCAGCACCGGGGGGGGCGGAGAGACCCAGTACTTC. This sequence encodes CASTGGGGETQYF.

This clone was counted only a few times. This rearrangement joins TRBV5-1 to TRBJ2-1, with D possibly matching TRBD1 (5 bases). The CDR3 is 13 residues long. Germline V gene data show CDR1 as SGHRS and CDR2 as YFSETQ. V lost 4 bases and J lost 7, with 12 bases in between. The CDR3 region has the DNA TGCGCCAGCAGCCCTTTTCAGGGAAATGAGCAGTTCTTC. It yields the protein CASSPFQGNEQFF.

CDR3 amino acids: CASSMGADTQYF. CDR3 nucleotide sequence: TGCGCCAGCAGTATGGGAGCAGATACGCAGTATTTT. The rearrangement links TRBV10-2 to TRBJ2-3, with a weak D call TRBD2 (5 bases). V was cut by 5 bases and J by 4 bases, with 7 bases left in between. This CDR3 comprises 12 residues. Germline V gene lookup returns CDR1 WSHSY and CDR2 SAAADI.

The chain has TRBV5-1 and TRBJ2-3; 9 nucleotides line up with TRBD2. The length of the CDR3 is 16 residues. J lost 4 bases, V lost 0 bases, and 6 bases had no gene match. Per the germline V gene, CDR1 is SGHRS and CDR2 is YFSETQ. The CDR3 spells CASSLGAGGPSDTQYF. The CDR3 bases are TGCGCCAGCAGCTTGGGGGCGGGAGGGCCTTCAGATACGCAGTATTTT.

This sequence joins TRBV7-9 and TRBJ2-7; possible D gene TRBD2, 6 bases. V lost 5 bases to trimming and J lost 4 bases, with 15 bases between them. There are 14 residues in the CDR3. The germline CDR1 and CDR2 sequences are SEHNR and FQNEAQ (reference sequence). Here the CDR3 reads CASSPAGFGYEQYF. The CDR3 DNA follows: TGTGCCAGCAGCCCAGCGGGCTTTGGGTACGAGCAGTACTTC. The full variable domain, in which reference TRBV7-9 and TRBJ2-7 provide the parts outside the CDR3, is DTGVSQNPRHKITKRGQNVTFRCDPISEHNRLYWYRQTLGQGPEFLTYFQNEAQLEKSRLLSDRFSAERPKGSFSTLEIQRTEQGDSAMYLCASSPAGFGYEQYFGPGTRLTVT.

This chain uses TRBV6-5 with TRBJ1-1, with D tentatively TRBD1 (5 bases). The V end lost 8 bases, the J end lost 1 base, and 11 bases lay between the germline ends. This CDR3 contains 13 residues. Germline values: CDR1 MNHEY, CDR2 SVGAGI. CDR3 residues: CASRLGGNTEAFF. The CDR3 DNA sequence: TGTGCCAGCCGGTTGGGGGGGAACACTGAAGCTTTCTTT.

Only one count was recorded for this clone. The chain couples TRBV4-2 to TRBJ1-4; 7 bases are shared with TRBD1. There are 14 residues in the CDR3. Germline CDR1 is LGHNA and CDR2 is YNFKEQ. V gave up 1 base and J gave up 7 bases; unmatched junction bases: 3. CDR3 in DNA: TGTGCCAGCAGCCAAGGACAGGGACTTGAAAAACTGTTTTTT. Residues: CASSQGQGLEKLFF.

The chain is built from TRBV28 and TRBJ1-5; D not certain. The ends were cut back, 7 bases at V and 3 bases at J, with 13 bases in the middle. Per germline, CDR1 MDHEN and CDR2 SYDVKM. The CDR3 length is 14 residues. This chain's CDR3 is CASIRQAVNQPQHF. CDR3 sequence (DNA): TGTGCCAGCATCCGTCAGGCAGTCAATCAGCCCCAGCATTTT.

About this clone itself: The junction shows a germline mismatch at one end, possibly a read error. The chain couples TRBV7-9 to TRBJ2-7; the match to TRBD1 covers 10 bases. This CDR3 has 15 amino acids. From germline, CDR1 is SEHNR and CDR2 FQNEAQ (reference sequence). CDR3 DNA sequence: TGTTCCAGCAGCCCAACGGGACAGGGGTTCTACGAGCAGTACTTC. Its protein product is CSSSPTGQGFYEQYF.

CDR3 in DNA: TGTGCCATCAGTGAGAAGAATAGCGGGAGCGTCTACGAGCAGTACTTC. Amino acid sequence: CAISEKNSGSVYEQYF. This rearrangement joins TRBV10-3 to TRBJ2-7; 9 bases fit TRBD2. V shed 2 bases, J shed 3 bases, and the junction held 8 bases outside the gene matches. The germline V gene has CDR1 ENHRY and CDR2 SYGVKD. The length of the CDR3 is 16 residues.

This chain connects TRBV2 to TRBJ2-7; 13 bases are shared with TRBD2. Germline loops: CDR1 SNHLY, CDR2 FYNNEI. This CDR3 comprises 14 residues. Trimming removed 4 bases from V and 7 bases from J; junction bases left unmatched: 4. The CDR3 DNA follows: TGTGCCAGCAGTGGGACTAGCGGGAGTCTTGAGCAGTACTTC. Its translation is CASSGTSGSLEQYF.

This clone came up once. The rearrangement joins TRBV7-9 to TRBJ2-1, with TRBD2 as a possible D gene (6 bases). Germline CDR1 reads SEHNR; CDR2 reads FQNEAQ (reference sequence). V dropped 1 base and J dropped 5 bases, with 15 bases sitting between them. This CDR3 region has 16 residues. The CDR3 spells CASSLVGDGGNNEQFF. CDR3 sequence (DNA): TGTGCCAGCAGCTTAGTCGGGGACGGAGGGAACAATGAGCAGTTCTTC.

This clone is a singleton in its sample. V gene TRBV2 combines with J gene TRBJ1-1; D might be TRBD1 (6 bases). CDR3 length: 15 amino acids. The V end was cut by 7 bases, the J end by 0 bases, with 15 bases between. Germline CDR1 is SNHLY and CDR2 is FYNNEI. DNA of the CDR3: TGTGCCAGCATGGGGGTCGACAGGATGAACACTGAAGCTTTCTTT. Translating it yields CASMGVDRMNTEAFF.

As for this clone: Other DNA sequences in this sample translate to the same CDR3. V gene TRBV10-3 combines with J gene TRBJ2-7, with TRBD1 matching over 8 bases. Germline CDR1 is ENHRY and CDR2 is SYGVKD. The CDR3 is 13 amino acids. V trimming: 2 bases; J trimming: 3 bases; junction bases outside the gene matches: 0. CDR3 nucleotide sequence: TGTGCCATCAGTGAGACAGGGGGCTACGAGCAGTACTTC. Its protein product is CAISETGGYEQYF.

This clone was counted a single time. CDR3: CASSLSGGSFYEQYF. The CDR3 coding sequence is TGTGCCAGTAGTCTTTCAGGGGGCTCCTTCTACGAGCAGTACTTC. The chain recombines TRBV19 with TRBJ2-7; 8 positions match TRBD1. CDR3 length equals 15 residues. Germline CDR1 is LNHDA and CDR2 is SQIVND (reference sequence). V shed 5 bases and J 3 bases; nucleotides not matched to a gene: 9.

V usage is TRBV29-1 and J usage is TRBJ2-6, with D perhaps TRBD2 (6 bases). The CDR3 sequence is 15 residues long. V dropped 5 bases and J dropped 1 base, with 12 bases sitting between them. Germline assignment: CDR1 SQVTM and CDR2 ANQGSEA. This CDR3 reads CSVPGLISGANVLTF. The DNA of the CDR3 is TGCAGCGTTCCGGGACTGATATCTGGGGCCAACGTCCTGACTTTC.

Only one count was recorded for this clone. The rearrangement links TRBV5-4 to TRBJ2-1, with 13 nucleotides matching TRBD2. Germline lookup yields CDR1 SGHNT and CDR2 YYREEE (reference sequence). This CDR3 spans 15 amino acids. V lost 5 bases, J lost 6 bases, and 5 bases stayed unmatched. The DNA of the CDR3 is TGTGCCAGCAGTCCCACTAGCGGGAGGGGCAATGAGCAGTTCTTC. Its translation: CASSPTSGRGNEQFF.

As concerns this clone: The sample holds other DNA sequences that translate to the same CDR3. V and J are TRBV6-1 and TRBJ1-2; no definite D call. The CDR3 is 12 residues long. The germline V gene has CDR1 MNHNS and CDR2 SASEGT. V was shortened by 2 bases and J by 5 bases, with 6 bases between the two germline ends. The CDR3 DNA follows: TGTGCCAGCAGTGAAACCGGGTATGGCTACACCTTC. Encoded protein: CASSETGYGYTF.

The chain is built from TRBV4-2 and TRBJ1-2, with 7 positions matching TRBD1. CDR3 length: 15 amino acids. Trimming cost V 0 bases and J 4 bases; bases outside gene matches: 5. Per germline, CDR1 LGHNA and CDR2 YNFKEQ. CDR3 bases: TGTGCCAGCAGCCAAGAGGGGGACAGCGTCTATGGCTACACCTTC. It yields the protein CASSQEGDSVYGYTF.

This chain uses TRBV27 with TRBJ2-5; 9 bases map to TRBD2. The V gene end was trimmed by 5 bases and the J gene end by 2 bases; junction bases not matched to a gene: 3. Germline V lookup: CDR1 MNHEY, CDR2 SMNVEV (reference sequence). This CDR3 has 14 amino acids. CDR3 in DNA: TGTGCCAGCAGTAGCGGGAGGTATCAAGAGACCCAGTACTTC. Residues: CASSSGRYQETQYF.

The rearrangement links TRBV11-2 to TRBJ1-2; D is undetermined. Per germline, CDR1 SGHAT and CDR2 FQNNGV. The CDR3 runs to 14 residues. The ends were cut back, 1 base at V and 5 bases at J, with 11 bases in the middle. CDR3: CASSLGRGVYGYTF. The CDR3 nucleotides are TGTGCCAGCAGCTTAGGACGGGGAGTTTATGGCTACACCTTC.